The TCR beta chain under discussion was sequenced for a study of cytomegalovirus exposure and HLA in healthy donors. Notes on the study in general: Some TCR beta chains (roughly 150 of them) were listed as cytomegalovirus-associated. The dataset shows that most TCR sequences were rare, while some public TCRs occurred in many donors.

Measured with immunoSEQ multiplex PCR; TCRdb has only the in-frame clones, and not every one. The sample includes about 58,000 clones, roughly 90% seen only once; the top ten take 1% to 1.2%. Germline assignment: CDR1 SGDLS and CDR2 YYNGEE. Trimming cost V 5 bases and J 4 bases; bases outside gene matches: 10. The CDR3 length is 18 residues. Separation from the approximately 690-subject first cohort characterized the roughly 130-subject validation cohort, to which the donors belonged. Details on this clone: The target antigen is unknown.

The receptor's source is a man younger than 35 in good health and CMV-seronegative. Source material: PBMCs. The chain employs TRBV9 and TRBJ2-3; 16 bases match TRBD2. CDR3 bases: TGTGCCAGCAGTTCGGGACTAGCGGGAGGGCCAGTATCAGATACGCAGTATTTT. As protein: CASSSGLAGGPVSDTQYF.